This is a list of T cell receptor beta chains from one sample in a study of CD8+CD57+ T cells in acquired aplastic anemia. TCRdb processed the reads anew with MiXCR; each CDR3 protein has one entry. Of just over 200,000 distinct CDR3 sequences in the sample, roughly 60% were seen once. Material for sequencing was sorted CD4+, CD8+, or CD8+CD57+ T cells (not recorded which) from PBMCs. All receptors come from a human donor with aplastic anemia. CDR3s include the opening cysteine and the closing phenylalanine or tryptophan. The D gene is left open where the match is weak. Clone size is shown for a subset of rows, as once, few, many or a class of expanded clone.

cdr3_nt,cdr3_aa,j_call,v_call,d_call,clone_size
TGCAGTGCCACGCGGACAGGACGCTCCTACGAGCAGTACTTC,CSATRTGRSYEQYF,TRBJ2-7,TRBV20-1,TRBD1,-
TGTGCCAGCAACGCGTCGGGACAGGAAGCTTATGGCTACACCTTC,CASNASGQEAYGYTF,TRBJ1-2,TRBV9,TRBD1,-
TGCGCCAGCAGCTTCGGACTAGCGGGAGATTACGAGCAGTACTTC,CASSFGLAGDYEQYF,TRBJ2-7,TRBV5-1,TRBD2,-
TGCAGTGCTAGAGAGGGGGGGCAAGAGACCCAGTACTTC,CSAREGGQETQYF,TRBJ2-5,TRBV20-1,TRBD2,-
TGTGCCAGCAGTGAGGAAAACTATGGCTACACCTTC,CASSEENYGYTF,TRBJ1-2,TRBV2,-,many
TGTGCCAGCAGCACCCTGACAGGATATGGTGAGCAGTACTTC,CASSTLTGYGEQYF,TRBJ2-7,TRBV11-2,-,-
TGCAGTGCCCCGAAGGTGAGCTATGGCTACACCTTC,CSAPKVSYGYTF,TRBJ1-2,TRBV20-1,-,few
TGCAGTGCTAGAGGGGACAGGGGAAGAAGTACTAATGAAAAACTGTTTTTT,CSARGDRGRSTNEKLFF,TRBJ1-4,TRBV20-1,TRBD1,-
TGTGCCAGCAGCTTAGGGGACAGGCTCCCTGAAGCTTTCTTT,CASSLGDRLPEAFF,TRBJ1-1,TRBV7-2,TRBD1,-
TGTGCCAGCAGCGTAAACCGCGGGGGGGCCACAGATACGCAGTATTTT,CASSVNRGGATDTQYF,TRBJ2-3,TRBV9,TRBD2,many